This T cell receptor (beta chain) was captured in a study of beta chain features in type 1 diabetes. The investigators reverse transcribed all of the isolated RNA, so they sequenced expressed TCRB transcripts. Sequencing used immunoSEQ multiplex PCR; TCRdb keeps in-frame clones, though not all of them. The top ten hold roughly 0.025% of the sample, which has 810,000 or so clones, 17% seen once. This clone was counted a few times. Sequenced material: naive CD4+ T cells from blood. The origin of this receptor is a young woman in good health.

In DNA, the CDR3 is TGTGCCAGTAGTTACCGTAGCGGGAGTTACACCGGGGAGCTGTTTTTT. Amino acid sequence: CASSYRSGSYTGELFF. V and J are TRBV19 and TRBJ2-2; 9 nucleotides agree with TRBD2. With 5 bases clipped from V and 3 bases from J, the junction kept 7 bases outside the gene matches. This CDR3 comprises 16 residues. The germline V gene has CDR1 LNHDA and CDR2 SQIVND (reference sequence).